The present entry profiles one TCR beta chain with its context. This record comes from a study of CD8 T cells in Susac syndrome. After removal of 7 bases from V and 5 bases from J, the junction contained 13 bases not matched to a gene. Germline V gene data show CDR1 as SQVTM and CDR2 as ANQGSEA. This CDR3 spans 16 amino acids. The authors reverse transcribed roughly 0.5 to 1 ug RNA with random hexamers. TCRdb fed the immunoSEQ multiplex PCR reads into MiXCR, producing one record per CDR3 protein. The data hold 200,000 or so distinct CDR3 sequences, with roughly 96% observed a single time. The TCR was taken from a human donor with multiple sclerosis. This sequence joins TRBV29-1 and TRBJ2-1, with 11 bases aligning to TRBD2. Material for sequencing was CD4+ T cells from PBMCs. In nucleotides, the CDR3 is TGCAGCGCAGTAAACCCTAGCGGGAGGCGCAACAATGAGCAGTTCTTC. Encoded protein: CSAVNPSGRRNNEQFF.